This T cell receptor beta chain is drawn from a study of naive and memory T cell subsets. Findings and limits, study-wide: Over 85% of naive TCR sequences appeared only once after error correction, unlike memory subsets.

This clonotype turned up a few times. The antigen remains undetermined. An equimolar mix of two oligonucleotides served as the beta constant-region primer for TRBC1 and TRBC2. Nested alpha and beta constant-region primers with the SP2 primer drove four PCR rounds on ligated cDNA. The cDNA 3' end received a ligated single-stranded oligonucleotide carrying the SP2 primer and a 12-nucleotide UMI. TCRdb called the UMI-ligation and nested PCR reads again in MiXCR, with one record for every CDR3 protein. Of some 110,000 distinct CDR3 sequences in the sample, around 35% are singletons; the top ten hold around 0.92%. Losses at the gene ends were 1 base for V and 4 bases for J; bases not matched to a gene: 6. From germline, CDR1 is LGHNA and CDR2 YSLEER. The CDR3 spans 16 residues.

Sequences were obtained from central memory CD4+ T cells from blood. This TCR came from a human donor in good health. The chain uses TRBV4-3 and TRBJ1-4; 7 bases are a match to TRBD1. The CDR3 sequence: CASSQGTGTVNEKLFF. The CDR3, as DNA: TGCGCCAGCAGCCAAGGGACCGGGACAGTTAATGAAAAACTGTTTTTT.